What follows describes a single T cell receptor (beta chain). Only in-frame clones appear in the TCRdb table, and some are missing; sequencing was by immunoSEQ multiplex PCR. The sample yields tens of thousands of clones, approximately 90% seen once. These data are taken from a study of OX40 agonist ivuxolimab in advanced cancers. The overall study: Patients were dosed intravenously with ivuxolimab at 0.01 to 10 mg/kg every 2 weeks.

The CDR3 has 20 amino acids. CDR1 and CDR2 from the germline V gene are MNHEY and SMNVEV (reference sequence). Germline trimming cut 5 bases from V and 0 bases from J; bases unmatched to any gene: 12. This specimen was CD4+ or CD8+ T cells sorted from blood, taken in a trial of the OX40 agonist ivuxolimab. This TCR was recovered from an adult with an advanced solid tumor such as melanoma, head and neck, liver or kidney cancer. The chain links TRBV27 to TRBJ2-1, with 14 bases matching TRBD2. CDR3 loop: CASSTGLAGEMKSSYNEQFF. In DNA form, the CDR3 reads TGTGCCAGCAGTACGGGACTAGCGGGAGAAATGAAAAGCTCCTACAATGAGCAGTTCTTC.